This T cell receptor (beta chain) emerged from a study of monozygotic twins with inflammatory bowel disease. Study observations and caveats: Support was lacking for any single strong IBD-associated signal or clonotype.

Using eight separate reactions per sample, the authors generated cDNA. Addition of UMIs with a 6-nucleotide sample barcode was achieved by template switching. TCRdb reprocessed the 5' RACE reads and stores each CDR3 protein as one record, lacking DNA. Here the sample table reports fewer than 550,000 distinct CDR3 sequences. Skipping T cell sorting, the study isolated total RNA directly from whole blood. Germline-derived CDR1 and CDR2 are MNHEY and SMNVEV (reference sequence). CDR3 size: 14 residues. On this clonotype itself: The antigen remains unidentified.

Material for sequencing was blood. The TCR sequence derives from a human donor with ulcerative colitis or Crohn's disease, or a healthy co-twin of an affected twin (not recorded which). The V call is TRBV27, the J call TRBJ1-1; TCRdb returns TRBD1, unconfirmable since there is no DNA. The CDR3 sequence is CASKAGTGRTEAFF.